One sample yielded the 12 T cell receptor beta chains listed below, sequenced in a study of long-term antiretroviral therapy in people with HIV. Survey-level immunoSEQ v3.0 assays were run. The table came from immunoSEQ multiplex PCR; TCRdb's copy has only in-frame clones and leaves some out. The sample includes 40,000 to 50,000 clones, approximately 94% seen only once; the top ten take roughly 2.2%. Specimen: unsorted PBMCs, collected 9.2 years after starting antiretroviral therapy. The receptors were sampled from a man aged 25 to 45 with HIV.

V and J are TRBV5-1 and TRBJ2-1; either TRBD1 or TRBD2 may fit D (5 bases each). In germline, CDR1 is SGHRS, CDR2 YFSETQ. Trimming removed 4 bases from V and 5 bases from J, with 10 bases in between. The CDR3 has 13 residues. The CDR3 coding sequence is TGCGCCAGCAGCGGGACGGGTAACAATGAGCAGTTCTTC. Translation: CASSGTGNNEQFF.

As DNA, the CDR3 is TGCGCCAGCAGCTTGTTCGGGACAGGGACCTACGAGCAGTACTTC. Amino acid sequence: CASSLFGTGTYEQYF. The chain joins TRBV5-1 to TRBJ2-7, with TRBD1 identical over 9 bases. This CDR3 spans 15 amino acids. The J segment lost 2 bases and the V segment lost 1 base, leaving 4 bases of the junction unmatched. CDR1 and CDR2 (germline): SGHRS, YFSETQ.

The chain uses TRBV12-2 and TRBJ2-7; the table's D call, TRBD2, has no DNA check behind it. TRBV12-2 is recorded as a pseudogene. CDR3 length equals 13 residues. The CDR3 coding sequence is TGTGCAAGTCGCCCTTCCGGGGGATACGAGCAGTACGTC. Its protein product is CASRPSGGYEQYV.

The V call is TRBV5-8, the J call TRBJ1-5; the D is unclear. Looked up from germline, CDR1 is SGHTS and CDR2 is YDEGEE. V lost 1 base and J 6 bases, leaving 8 bases between the germline ends. The CDR3 is made up of 13 amino acids. The DNA of the CDR3 is TGTGCCAGCAGCTTGAAGGTCCCTCAGCCCCAGCATTTT. It codes for CASSLKVPQPQHF.

The V and J genes are TRBV11-2 and TRBJ2-5; 8 bases align to TRBD2. Germline assignment: CDR1 SGHAT and CDR2 FQNNGV. V lost 9 bases and J lost 5; bases outside the gene matches: 8. CDR3 length: 13 amino acids. The CDR3 region is CASQPGGAETQYF. DNA of the CDR3: TGTGCCAGTCAACCCGGGGGGGCGGAGACCCAGTACTTC.

The rearrangement uses TRBV6-1 and TRBJ1-2; 9 bases match TRBD1. Germline CDR1 and CDR2: MNHNS and SASEGT. CDR3 length equals 14 residues. J lost 5 bases, V lost 7 bases, and 8 bases had no gene match. The CDR3: CASTGTGPLYGYTF. The DNA for the CDR3 is TGTGCCAGCACCGGGACAGGGCCACTTTATGGCTACACCTTC.

This clone was seen once. This sequence joins TRBV27 and TRBJ1-2, with TRBD1 matching 8 bases. CDR3 length: 15 amino acids. CDR1 and CDR2 from the germline V gene are MNHEY and SMNVEV (reference sequence). The trim removed 5 bases at V and 4 bases at J, leaving 9 bases unmatched. The CDR3 protein is CASSRTGGYGYGYTF. The CDR3 nucleotides read TGTGCCAGCAGTAGAACAGGGGGTTACGGCTATGGCTACACCTTC.

This chain connects TRBV7-2 to TRBJ2-3; no definite D call. Trimming took off 3 bases at V and 7 bases at J, with 8 bases between the two ends. Germline CDR1 and CDR2: SGHTA and FQGNSA. This CDR3 has 12 amino acids. CDR3: CASSFTTHTQYF. The CDR3 DNA sequence: TGTGCCAGCAGCTTCACTACGCATACGCAGTATTTT.

The chain has TRBV6-5 and TRBJ2-3; 10 bases align to TRBD2. Unmatched junction bases numbered 2, after V lost 0 bases and J lost 2 bases. From germline, CDR1 is MNHEY and CDR2 SVGAGI. This CDR3 is built from 16 residues. The CDR3: CASSYSTSGFTDTQYF. DNA of the CDR3: TGTGCCAGCAGTTACTCGACTAGCGGGTTCACAGATACGCAGTATTTT.

V usage is TRBV2 and J usage is TRBJ2-1, with 7 bases that match TRBD1. Per germline, CDR1 SNHLY and CDR2 FYNNEI. V was clipped by 8 bases and J by 0 bases; unmatched bases: 13. The length of the CDR3 is 17 residues. CDR3 loop: CASFPLQTGPSYNEQFF. Written as DNA, the CDR3 is TGTGCCAGCTTCCCCCTTCAGACAGGGCCCTCCTACAATGAGCAGTTCTTC.

The CDR3 spells CASSPEGQGIYQPQHF. Here the CDR3 DNA reads TGTGCCAGCAGCCCAGAGGGACAGGGTATTTATCAGCCCCAGCATTTT. The chain employs TRBV16 and TRBJ1-5; TRBD1 matches 9 bases. The V gene's germline CDR1 is KGHSY and CDR2 FQNENV. The CDR3 is 16 amino acids. The junction had 9 bases not matched to a gene; V was cut back by 4 bases and J by 5 bases. The entire variable domain, with the rest obtained from reference TRBV16 and TRBJ1-5, is as follows: GEEVAQTPKHLVRGEGQKAKLYCAPIKGHSYVFWYQQVLKNEFKFLISFQNENVFDETGMPKERFSAKCLPNSPCSLEIQATKLEDSAVYFCASSPEGQGIYQPQHFGDGTRLSIL.

This chain connects TRBV19 to TRBJ1-1; maybe TRBD1 (5 bases). The CDR3 is 13 residues long. The V gene's germline CDR1 is LNHDA and CDR2 SQIVND (reference sequence). Trimming cost V 1 base and J 7 bases, with 10 bases left between them. Here the CDR3 reads CASSIVLGGEAFF. The CDR3 nucleotides are TGTGCCAGTAGTATAGTACTGGGGGGTGAAGCTTTCTTT.